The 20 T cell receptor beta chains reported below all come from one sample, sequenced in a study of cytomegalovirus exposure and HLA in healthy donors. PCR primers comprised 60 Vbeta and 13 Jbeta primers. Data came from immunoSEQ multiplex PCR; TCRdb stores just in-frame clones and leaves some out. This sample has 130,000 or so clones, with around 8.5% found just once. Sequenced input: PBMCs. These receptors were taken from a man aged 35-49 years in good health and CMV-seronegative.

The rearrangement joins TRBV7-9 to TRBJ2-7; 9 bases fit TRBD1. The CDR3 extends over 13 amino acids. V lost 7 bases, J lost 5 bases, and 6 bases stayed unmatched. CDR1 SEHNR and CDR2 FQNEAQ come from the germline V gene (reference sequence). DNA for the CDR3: TGTGCCAGCACCACGGGGACAGGGAACGAGCAGTACTTC. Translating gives CASTTGTGNEQYF.

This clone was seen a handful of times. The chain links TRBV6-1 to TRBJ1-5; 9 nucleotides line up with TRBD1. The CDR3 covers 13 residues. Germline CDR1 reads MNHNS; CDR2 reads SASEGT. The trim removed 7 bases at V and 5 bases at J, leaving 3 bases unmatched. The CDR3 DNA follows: TGTGCCAGCAAGGGACAGGGTCATCAGCCCCAGCATTTT. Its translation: CASKGQGHQPQHF.

CDR3 coding DNA: TGTGCCAGCAGTTATGGAGGGAAAAATCAAGACACCATATATTTT. Its translation is CASSYGGKNQDTIYF. This chain connects TRBV6-6 to TRBJ1-3; D is ambiguous. V gave up 3 bases and J gave up 8 bases, with 17 bases separating them. The CDR3 loop spans 15 amino acids. The germline V gene has CDR1 MNHNY and CDR2 SVGAGI (reference sequence).

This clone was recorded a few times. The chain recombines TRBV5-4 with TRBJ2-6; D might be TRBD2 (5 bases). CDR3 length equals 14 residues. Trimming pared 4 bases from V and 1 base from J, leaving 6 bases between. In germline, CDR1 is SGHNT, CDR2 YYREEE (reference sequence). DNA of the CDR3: TGTGCCAGCAGCGGACTTTCTGGGGCCAACGTCCTGACTTTC. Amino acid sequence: CASSGLSGANVLTF.

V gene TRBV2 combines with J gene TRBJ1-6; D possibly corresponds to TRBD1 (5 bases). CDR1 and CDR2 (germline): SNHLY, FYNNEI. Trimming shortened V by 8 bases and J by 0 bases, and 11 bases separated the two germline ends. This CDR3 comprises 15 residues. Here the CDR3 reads CASGAMSSYNSPLHF. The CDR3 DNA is TGTGCCAGCGGGGCGATGAGCTCCTATAATTCACCCCTCCACTTT. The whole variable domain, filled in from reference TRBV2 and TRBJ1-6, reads EPEVTQTPSHQVTQMGQEVILRCVPISNHLYFYWYRQILGQKVEFLVSFYNNEISEKSEIFDDQFSVERPDGSNFTLKIRSTKLEDSAMYFCASGAMSSYNSPLHFGNGTRLTVT.

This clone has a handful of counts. CDR3 nucleotides: TGCGCCAGCAGCTTCTCTAGCGGGGTAGCCGGGACCCAGTACTTC. It yields the protein CASSFSSGVAGTQYF. This rearrangement joins TRBV5-1 to TRBJ2-5; the match to TRBD2 covers 9 bases. Germline V CDR1 and CDR2: SGHRS, YFSETQ. The CDR3 runs to 15 residues. V trimming: 2 bases; J trimming: 7 bases; junction bases outside the gene matches: 9.

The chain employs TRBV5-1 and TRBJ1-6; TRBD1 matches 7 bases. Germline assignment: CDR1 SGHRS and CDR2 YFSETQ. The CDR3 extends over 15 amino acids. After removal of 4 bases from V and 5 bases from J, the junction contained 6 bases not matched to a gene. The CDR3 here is CASSTLQGNNSPLHF. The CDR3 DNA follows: TGCGCCAGCAGCACTCTACAGGGGAATAATTCACCCCTCCACTTT.

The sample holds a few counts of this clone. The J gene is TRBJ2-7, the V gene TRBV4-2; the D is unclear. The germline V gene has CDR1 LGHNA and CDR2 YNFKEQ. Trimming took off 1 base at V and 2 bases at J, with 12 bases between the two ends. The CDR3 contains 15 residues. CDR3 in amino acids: CASSQGVGTAYEQYF. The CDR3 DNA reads TGTGCCAGCAGCCAAGGGGTGGGCACAGCCTACGAGCAGTACTTC.

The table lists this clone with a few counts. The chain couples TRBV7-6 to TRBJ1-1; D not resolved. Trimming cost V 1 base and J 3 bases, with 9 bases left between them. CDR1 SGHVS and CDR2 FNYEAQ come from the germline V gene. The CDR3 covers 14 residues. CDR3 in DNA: TGTGCCAGCAGCTTAGGCGGGTTGGACACTGAAGCTTTCTTT. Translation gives CASSLGGLDTEAFF.

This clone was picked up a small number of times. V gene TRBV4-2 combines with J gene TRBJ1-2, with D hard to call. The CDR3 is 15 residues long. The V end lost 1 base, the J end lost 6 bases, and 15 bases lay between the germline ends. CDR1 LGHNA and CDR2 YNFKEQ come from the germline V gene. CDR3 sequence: CASSQARREFDGYTF. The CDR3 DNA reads TGTGCCAGCAGCCAAGCGAGAAGGGAGTTCGATGGCTACACCTTC.

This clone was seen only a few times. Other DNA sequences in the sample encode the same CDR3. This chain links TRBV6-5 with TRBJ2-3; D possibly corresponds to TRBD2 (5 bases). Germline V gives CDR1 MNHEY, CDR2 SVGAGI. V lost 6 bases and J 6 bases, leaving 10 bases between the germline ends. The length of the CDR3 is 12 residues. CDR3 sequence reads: CASSPGGDTQYF. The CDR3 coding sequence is TGTGCCAGCAGCCCCGGCGGGGATACGCAGTATTTT.

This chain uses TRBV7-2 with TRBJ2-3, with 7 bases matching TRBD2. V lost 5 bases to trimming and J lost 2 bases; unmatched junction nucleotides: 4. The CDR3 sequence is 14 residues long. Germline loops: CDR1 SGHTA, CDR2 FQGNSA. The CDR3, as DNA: TGTGCCAGCAGCCCCCTAGCGGCCACAGATACGCAGTATTTT. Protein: CASSPLAATDTQYF.

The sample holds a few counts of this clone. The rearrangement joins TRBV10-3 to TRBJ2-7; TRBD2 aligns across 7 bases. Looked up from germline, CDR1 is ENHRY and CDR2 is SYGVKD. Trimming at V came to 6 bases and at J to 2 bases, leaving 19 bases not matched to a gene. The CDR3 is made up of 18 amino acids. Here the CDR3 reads CAISEPVPVRGTTYEQYF. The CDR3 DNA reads TGTGCCATCAGCGAGCCCGTTCCTGTACGGGGGACTACCTACGAGCAGTACTTC.

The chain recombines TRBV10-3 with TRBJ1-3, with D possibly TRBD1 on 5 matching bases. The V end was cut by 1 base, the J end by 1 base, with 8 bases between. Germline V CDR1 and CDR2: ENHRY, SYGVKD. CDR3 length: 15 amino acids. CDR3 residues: CAISEYAGSGNTIYF. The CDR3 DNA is TGTGCCATCAGTGAGTACGCAGGGTCTGGAAACACCATATATTTT.

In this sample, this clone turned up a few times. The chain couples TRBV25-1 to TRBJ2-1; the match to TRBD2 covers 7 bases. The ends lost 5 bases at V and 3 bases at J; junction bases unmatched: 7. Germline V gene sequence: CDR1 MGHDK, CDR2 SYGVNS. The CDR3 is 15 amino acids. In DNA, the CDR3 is TGTGCCAGCAGTCCCCGGTCGGGGGGCTACAATGAGCAGTTCTTC. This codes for CASSPRSGGYNEQFF.

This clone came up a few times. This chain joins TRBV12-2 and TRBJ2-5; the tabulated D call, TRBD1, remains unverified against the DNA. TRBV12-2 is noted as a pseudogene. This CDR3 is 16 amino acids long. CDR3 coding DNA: TGTGCAAGTCGCTTACGACAGGGGGGGCACGGAGAGACCCAGTACTTC. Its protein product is CASRLRQGGHGETQYF.

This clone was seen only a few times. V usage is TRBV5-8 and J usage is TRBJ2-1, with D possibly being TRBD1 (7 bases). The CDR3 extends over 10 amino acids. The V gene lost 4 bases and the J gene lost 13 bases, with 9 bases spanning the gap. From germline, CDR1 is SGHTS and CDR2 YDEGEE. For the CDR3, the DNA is TGTGCCAGCAGCCAGGGGGGACAGTTCTTC. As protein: CASSQGGQFF.

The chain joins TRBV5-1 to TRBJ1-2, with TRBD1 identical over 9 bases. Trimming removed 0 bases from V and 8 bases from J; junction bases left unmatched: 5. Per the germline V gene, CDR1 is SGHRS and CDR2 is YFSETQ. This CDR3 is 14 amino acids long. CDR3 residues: CASSLETGGAGYTF. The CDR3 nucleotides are TGCGCCAGCAGCTTGGAAACAGGGGGCGCCGGCTACACCTTC.

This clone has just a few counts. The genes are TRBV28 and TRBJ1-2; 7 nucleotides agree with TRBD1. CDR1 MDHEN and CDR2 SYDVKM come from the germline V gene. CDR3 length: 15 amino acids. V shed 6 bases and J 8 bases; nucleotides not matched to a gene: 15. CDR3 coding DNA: TGTGCCAGCAGGCGACCTAGACAGGGAATTGAGGGCTACACCTTC. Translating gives CASRRPRQGIEGYTF.

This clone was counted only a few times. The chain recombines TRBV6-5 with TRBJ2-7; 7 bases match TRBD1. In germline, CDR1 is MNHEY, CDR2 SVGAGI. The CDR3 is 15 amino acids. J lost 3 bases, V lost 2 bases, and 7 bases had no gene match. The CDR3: CASSYSDRAFYEQYF. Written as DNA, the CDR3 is TGTGCCAGCAGTTACAGTGACAGGGCTTTCTACGAGCAGTACTTC.